The next 28 T cell receptor beta chains were all read from a single sample in a study of blood T cell repertoires in COVID-19. The data were produced by immunoSEQ multiplex PCR, yet TCRdb's version contains in-frame clones alone and is incomplete. The sample includes about 500,000 clones, 75% to 90% of them seen just once. The sequenced material came from peripheral blood. Every receptor here comes from a man between 18 and 29 years old with COVID-19, enrolled during active disease.

CDR3 sequence reads: CASSKQVSGELFF. The CDR3 DNA reads as TGTGCCAGCAGTAAACAGGTCTCGGGGGAGCTGTTTTTT. The chain has TRBV6-5 and TRBJ2-2; D possibly corresponds to TRBD1 (5 bases). V was trimmed by 5 bases and J by 8 bases, leaving 12 bases between them. The germline CDR1 and CDR2 sequences are MNHEY and SVGAGI. The CDR3 length is 13 residues.

The chain uses TRBV19 and TRBJ1-5; D gene uncertain. The CDR3 is 13 residues long. The germline V gene has CDR1 LNHDA and CDR2 SQIVND (reference sequence). Trimming stripped 3 bases from V and 8 bases from J, with 11 bases between. DNA for the CDR3: TGTGCCAGTAGTATCACCCCTTCGGAGCCCCAGCATTTT. This translates into CASSITPSEPQHF.

V gene TRBV7-2 combines with J gene TRBJ2-7; 10 nucleotides line up with TRBD2. CDR1 is SGHTA and CDR2 is FQGNSA in the germline V gene. Unmatched junction bases numbered 6, after V lost 5 bases and J lost 5 bases. There are 14 residues in the CDR3. CDR3 bases: TGTGCCAGCAGCCTCCGGACTAGCGGTAACGAGCAGTACTTC. Its protein product is CASSLRTSGNEQYF.

On this clone itself: At one boundary the junction diverges from the germline segment, which might be a read error. The chain is built from TRBV24-1 and TRBJ2-3; 11 nucleotides match TRBD2. The CDR3 totals 12 residues. Germline CDR1 is KGHDR and CDR2 is SFDVKD. CDR3 sequence: CATSDSLAGESF. CDR3 coding DNA: TGTGCCACCAGTGATTCACTAGCGGGAGAGAGTTTT.

The chain couples TRBV7-9 to TRBJ2-1; 8 positions match TRBD2. This CDR3 is 15 amino acids long. V gave up 2 bases and J gave up 6 bases; unmatched junction bases: 6. The germline V gene encodes CDR1 SEHNR and CDR2 FQNEAQ (reference sequence). The CDR3 region is CASSLYRGGLNEQFF. In DNA form, the CDR3 reads TGTGCCAGCAGCTTATACCGCGGGGGGCTCAATGAGCAGTTCTTC.

In nucleotides, the CDR3 is TGCGCCAGCAGCTACACAGGGGACGGGGAAAAACTGTTTTTT. Amino acids: CASSYTGDGEKLFF. The V call is TRBV5-1, the J call TRBJ1-4, with 7 nucleotides matching TRBD1. This CDR3 is built from 14 residues. The junction had 7 bases not matched to a gene; V was cut back by 3 bases and J by 8 bases. The germline V gene has CDR1 SGHRS and CDR2 YFSETQ.

The sample holds one count of this clone. J is TRBJ1-1 and V is TRBV6-2 or TRBV6-3; unclear D gene. V was shortened by 5 bases and J by 5 bases, with 6 bases between the two germline ends. CDR3 length equals 11 residues. From germline, CDR1 is MNHEY and CDR2 SVGEGT. CDR3 amino acids: CASSVRTEAFF. The CDR3 nucleotides read TGTGCCAGCAGTGTCAGGACTGAAGCTTTCTTT.

This chain's CDR3 is CASSHNQDSGNTIYF. DNA for the CDR3: TGTGCCAGCAGCCATAATCAGGACTCTGGAAACACCATATATTTT. The gene calls are TRBV3-1 (or the pseudogene TRBV3-2) and TRBJ1-3; D not certain. This CDR3 comprises 15 residues. V shed 3 bases and J shed 0 bases, with 9 bases lying between them. The germline CDR1 and CDR2 sequences are LGHDT and YNNKEL (reference sequence).

The genes are TRBV6-1 and TRBJ2-7, with 9 nucleotides matching TRBD1. The V segment lost 3 bases and the J segment 6 bases; nucleotides outside the gene matches: 6. Germline values: CDR1 MNHNS, CDR2 SASEGT. The CDR3 has 14 residues. The CDR3 DNA reads TGTGCCAGCAGTGAGGACAGGGGCCCAGGCGAGCAGTACTTC. Its protein is CASSEDRGPGEQYF.

The chain couples TRBV12-3 or TRBV12-4 to TRBJ2-1; TRBD1 agrees at 7 bases. This CDR3 is 12 amino acids long. The V gene end was trimmed by 6 bases and the J gene end by 10 bases; junction bases not matched to a gene: 6. The CDR3 sequence is CASRGTGVEQFF. Written as DNA, the CDR3 is TGTGCCAGCAGAGGTACAGGGGTGGAGCAGTTCTTC.

V is TRBV30 and J is TRBJ2-1; 10 bases match TRBD2. In germline, CDR1 is GTSNPN, CDR2 SVGIG (reference sequence). The CDR3 consists of 15 residues. With V trimmed by 7 bases and J by 4 bases, 10 bases remained unmatched. For the CDR3, the DNA is TGTGCCTTTTCCCCAGGACTAGCGGTTTACAATGAGCAGTTCTTC. It encodes CAFSPGLAVYNEQFF.

In nucleotides, the CDR3 is TGTGCCAGCAGTTTATCGCCAGGCCCTCAAGAGACCCAGTACTTC. Protein: CASSLSPGPQETQYF. This chain links TRBV27 with TRBJ2-5; D is undetermined. The CDR3 contains 15 residues. V lost 0 bases, J lost 2 bases, and 10 bases lay in between. Germline V gene data show CDR1 as MNHEY and CDR2 as SMNVEV (reference sequence).

This CDR3 is CASSLGTGGNEQYF. CDR3 bases: TGTGCCAGCAGCTTAGGGACAGGAGGAAACGAGCAGTACTTC. This chain connects TRBV7-9 to TRBJ2-7; 7 bases agree with TRBD1. From germline, CDR1 is SEHNR and CDR2 FQNEAQ (reference sequence). The ends lost 1 base at V and 5 bases at J; junction bases unmatched: 5. This CDR3 spans 14 amino acids. Based on the CDR3 plus reference TRBV7-9 and TRBJ2-7, the full variable domain is DTGVSQNPRHKITKRGQNVTFRCDPISEHNRLYWYRQTLGQGPEFLTYFQNEAQLEKSRLLSDRFSAERPKGSFSTLEIQRTEQGDSAMYLCASSLGTGGNEQYFGPGTRLTVT.

The rearrangement links TRBV2 to TRBJ1-2; 7 nucleotides agree with TRBD1. The CDR3 loop spans 14 amino acids. Trimming cost V 5 bases and J 2 bases; bases outside gene matches: 5. Germline V gene sequence: CDR1 SNHLY, CDR2 FYNNEI. The CDR3 here is CASSNRGPNYGYTF. CDR3 DNA: TGTGCCAGCAGTAACAGGGGACCCAACTATGGCTACACCTTC.

This clone was detected only a few times. V usage is TRBV6-6 and J usage is TRBJ1-2; maybe TRBD1 (5 bases). Trimming cost V 5 bases and J 2 bases, with 21 bases left between them. The CDR3 contains 17 residues. Germline V gene data show CDR1 as MNHNY and CDR2 as SVGAGI (reference sequence). As DNA, the CDR3 is TGTGCCAGCAGTCCCCCTCGTTCAGGAAAGGGGAACTATGGCTACACCTTC. This sequence encodes CASSPPRSGKGNYGYTF.

The chain joins TRBV4-1 to TRBJ2-2; 9 bases are shared with TRBD2. With V trimmed by 1 base and J by 7 bases, 10 bases remained unmatched. From germline, CDR1 is MGHRA and CDR2 YSYEKL. There are 17 residues in the CDR3. As DNA, the CDR3 is TGCGCCAGCAGCCAAGGCCTAGCGGGATCGCGGTTCGGGGAGCTGTTTTTT. Residues: CASSQGLAGSRFGELFF.

The chain recombines TRBV28 with TRBJ1-6; no clear D gene. V lost 5 bases and J lost 6, with 14 bases in between. The CDR3 spans 15 residues. CDR1 MDHEN and CDR2 SYDVKM come from the germline V gene. The CDR3 spells CASSPSNRANSPLHF. The CDR3 DNA reads as TGTGCCAGCAGTCCCTCCAACAGAGCTAATTCACCCCTCCACTTT. Full variable domain (rest looked up from reference TRBV28 and TRBJ1-6): DVKVTQSSRYLVKRTGEKVFLECVQDMDHENMFWYRQDPGLGLRLIYFSYDVKMKEKGDIPEGYSVSREKKERFSLILESASTNQTSMYLCASSPSNRANSPLHFGNGTRLTVT.

The rearrangement links TRBV9 to TRBJ1-6; 7 bases are shared with TRBD1. Germline V gives CDR1 SGDLS, CDR2 YYNGEE. The CDR3 sequence is 14 residues long. The junction had 2 bases not matched to a gene; V was cut back by 0 bases and J by 8 bases. The CDR3 loop is CASSVGGGDSPLHF. The CDR3 DNA reads TGTGCCAGCAGCGTAGGAGGGGGCGATTCACCCCTCCACTTT.

The CDR3 is CATTGSGGAGANVLTF. The CDR3 DNA sequence: TGTGCCACCACGGGCAGCGGGGGTGCTGGGGCCAACGTCCTGACTTTC. The V and J genes are TRBV2 and TRBJ2-6; 8 nucleotides line up with TRBD2. V was clipped by 10 bases and J by 2 bases; unmatched bases: 10. This CDR3 spans 16 amino acids. Per the germline V gene, CDR1 is SNHLY and CDR2 is FYNNEI.

V gene TRBV5-1 combines with J gene TRBJ2-7; the D gene is possibly TRBD1 (6 bases). This CDR3 is 16 amino acids long. Germline V lookup: CDR1 SGHRS, CDR2 YFSETQ. V lost 0 bases and J lost 2, with 15 bases in between. CDR3 sequence: CASSLAPGHPPYEQYF. The CDR3 coding sequence is TGCGCCAGCAGCTTGGCTCCGGGACACCCACCCTACGAGCAGTACTTC.

The chain combines TRBV7-8 with TRBJ2-2; D is uncertain. Germline lookup yields CDR1 SGHVS and CDR2 FQNEAQ. The CDR3 covers 14 residues. V dropped 3 bases and J dropped 7 bases, with 12 bases sitting between them. For the CDR3, the DNA is TGTGCCAGCAGCTTCCTCGATCGGGTCGGGGAGCTGTTTTTT. It is translated as CASSFLDRVGELFF.

The genes are TRBV15 and TRBJ1-5; no firm D call. V dropped 0 bases and J dropped 6 bases, with 6 bases sitting between them. Germline values: CDR1 LNHNV, CDR2 YYDKDF (reference sequence). CDR3 size: 13 residues. DNA of the CDR3: TGTGCCACCAGCAGAGATCCACTTCAGCCCCAGCATTTT. As protein: CATSRDPLQPQHF.

The CDR3, as DNA: TGTGCCAGCAGCGTAGCACATTATGGCTACACCTTC. It yields the protein CASSVAHYGYTF. The gene calls are TRBV9 and TRBJ1-2; D is undetermined. The CDR3 consists of 12 residues. Germline V CDR1 and CDR2: SGDLS, YYNGEE. V was cut by 0 bases and J by 5 bases, with 5 bases left in between.

The chain employs TRBV28 and TRBJ1-5; possible D gene TRBD1, 6 bases. Trimming left V 5 bases short and J 5 bases short, with 7 bases between. The CDR3 is 12 residues long. Germline CDR1 and CDR2: MDHEN and SYDVKM. The CDR3 coding sequence is TGTGCCAGCAGTGCAGGGGATCAGCCCCAGCATTTT. Amino acids: CASSAGDQPQHF.

This chain connects TRBV3-1 (or the pseudogene TRBV3-2) to TRBJ2-5; TRBD1 might be the D (5 bases). This CDR3 contains 16 residues. The germline V and J ends were trimmed by 0 bases and 7 bases, with 18 bases remaining between them. In germline, CDR1 is LGHDT, CDR2 YNNKEL (reference sequence). The CDR3 DNA is TGTGCCAGCAGCCAAGAAAGTTTGCGGACAATGGCGACCCAGTACTTC. It encodes CASSQESLRTMATQYF.

The chain couples TRBV2 to TRBJ2-5; D is undetermined. From germline, CDR1 is SNHLY and CDR2 FYNNEI. The CDR3 contains 13 residues. V was clipped by 4 bases and J by 5 bases, with 11 bases between them. For the CDR3, the DNA is TGTGCCAGCAGTGGTGGTTCTACGGAGACCCAGTACTTC. Amino acids: CASSGGSTETQYF.

This chain joins TRBV2 and TRBJ1-2; TRBD1 matches 10 bases. Germline assignment: CDR1 SNHLY and CDR2 FYNNEI. The junction had 0 bases not matched to a gene; V was cut back by 1 base and J by 4 bases. The CDR3 extends over 14 amino acids. The CDR3 nucleotides read TGTGCCAGCAGTGAAGGGACAGGGGGCTATGGCTACACCTTC. This encodes CASSEGTGGYGYTF.

DNA of the CDR3: TGTGCCAGCAGAGAGGGTGGAAGGAACTATGGCTACACCTTC. It yields the protein CASREGGRNYGYTF. The V gene is TRBV6-5, the J gene TRBJ1-2; D gene unclear. This CDR3 spans 14 amino acids. Germline CDR1 MNHEY, CDR2 SVGAGI. Deletions cut 6 bases from V and 2 bases from J, with 13 bases between.